The source of this TCR beta chain is a study of blood T cell repertoires in COVID-19. V lost 6 bases and J lost 1, with 7 bases in between. Germline V gives CDR1 MNHEY, CDR2 SVGAGI. This CDR3 has 13 residues. Participant-reported clinical history was the basis for cohort assignment. Repertoires were generated with immunoSEQ multiplex PCR, while TCRdb's copy carries only in-frame clones and drops some. This sample carries 300,000 or so clones, about 85% of them seen once, and the ten largest clones take around 6%. The chain employs TRBV6-5 and TRBJ1-5, with D unresolved. The receptor was isolated from a woman in her twenties or thirties who had recovered from COVID-19. The sequenced material came from PBMCs or T cells enriched from blood (not recorded which). Here the CDR3 reads CASRRVSNQPQHF. The CDR3 DNA reads TGTGCCAGCAGGAGGGTCAGCAATCAGCCCCAGCATTTT.